This T cell receptor beta chain was identified in a study of early T cells in non-severe SARS-CoV-2 infection. Across the study: The sequenced material was bulk RNA from unsorted whole blood, and its chains were unpaired.

cDNA molecules, individually, were tagged with unique molecular identifiers. TCRdb redid the calling of the 5' RACE reads with MiXCR, one entry per CDR3 protein. Seen here are about 52,000 distinct CDR3 sequences, under 8.5% observed once, and the top ten hold around 4.4%. Worth noting for this clonotype: The antigen is undetermined.

Whole-study findings and limits: VDJdb matching favored anti-spike CD8 responses, missing private and CD4 specificities.

The ends lost 7 bases at V and 5 bases at J; junction bases unmatched: 3. The CDR3 is 13 residues long. The specimen was whole blood. The genes are TRBV12-3 or TRBV12-4 and TRBJ2-1, with 9 bases matching TRBD2. The receptor was isolated from an adult who was a healthcare worker with PCR-confirmed SARS-CoV-2 infection or an uninfected control (not recorded which). CDR3 nucleotides: TGTGCCAGCAAAGCGGGGGGTAACAATGAGCAGTTCTTC. Its protein is CASKAGGNNEQFF.